Included here is one T cell receptor (beta chain) sequence, with context. The antigen is not known. The isolated RNA, all of it, was reverse transcribed, so expressed TCRB transcripts were what got sequenced. Only in-frame clones appear in the TCRdb table, and some are missing; sequencing was by immunoSEQ multiplex PCR. The data show hundreds of thousands of clones, around 13% seen once. Each of the sorted populations had a purity greater than 95%. This record comes from a study of beta chain features in type 1 diabetes. Broader study findings: Shorter TCRB CDR3s, moderately but significantly so, marked every one of the four CD4+ subsets in Type 1 diabetes patients.

The CDR3 runs 18 residues. Per the germline V gene, CDR1 is SGDLS and CDR2 is YYNGEE. Trimming removed 4 bases from V and 3 bases from J; junction bases left unmatched: 17. Sequenced material: naive CD4+ T cells from blood. The chain recombines TRBV9 with TRBJ1-2; the match to TRBD1 covers 8 bases. This receptor was identified in a man younger than 45 in good health. CDR3 loop: CASSSGPRQGWRDYGYTF. CDR3 coding DNA: TGTGCCAGCAGCTCAGGGCCGCGACAGGGGTGGAGGGACTATGGCTACACCTTC.